Shown below are 10 T cell receptor beta chains from a single sample sequenced in a study of cytomegalovirus exposure and HLA in healthy donors. Researchers ran the PCR with 60 Vbeta and 13 Jbeta primers. Profiling relied on immunoSEQ multiplex PCR, and the TCRdb table lists in-frame clones only, not all of them. The table has 100,000 to 150,000 clones, approximately 72% seen once; the top ten hold approximately 2.9%. Sequenced: PBMCs. These receptors were collected from a human donor in good health.

The V gene is TRBV4-1, the J gene TRBJ1-1, with 7 nucleotides matching TRBD1. The CDR3 runs 15 residues. Looked up from germline, CDR1 is MGHRA and CDR2 is YSYEKL. V lost 4 bases and J lost 0; bases outside the gene matches: 5. The CDR3 loop reads CASSLWDSLNTEAFF. For the CDR3, the DNA is TGCGCCAGCAGCCTATGGGACAGCCTGAACACTGAAGCTTTCTTT.

The V gene is TRBV19, the J gene TRBJ1-2, with TRBD1 as a possible D gene (5 bases). The V end was cut by 4 bases, the J end by 8 bases, with 11 bases between. CDR3 length equals 12 residues. CDR1 is LNHDA and CDR2 is SQIVND in the germline V gene (reference sequence). CDR3 region: CASSTSDRGYTF. CDR3 coding DNA: TGTGCCAGTAGTACTTCCGACAGAGGCTACACCTTC.

The chain uses TRBV28 and TRBJ1-2; tentatively, D is TRBD1 (5 bases). The CDR3 is 15 amino acids. CDR1 is MDHEN, CDR2 SYDVKM, per germline. V dropped 1 base and J dropped 1 base, with 10 bases sitting between them. The CDR3 loop is CASSLSGGVNYGYTF. The CDR3 coding sequence is TGTGCCAGCAGTTTATCTGGAGGGGTTAACTATGGCTACACCTTC.

CDR3 in amino acids: CASSIRGRMYEQYF. The CDR3 region has the DNA TGTGCCAGTAGTATTAGGGGGCGTATGTACGAGCAGTACTTC. V and J are TRBV19 and TRBJ2-5; 7 bases are shared with TRBD1. The DNA end lines up better with TRBJ2-7; the J call may be wrong. The germline V gene encodes CDR1 LNHDA and CDR2 SQIVND (reference sequence). There are 14 residues in the CDR3.

This clone was counted a single time. The CDR3 loop reads CASSESGGNQPQHF. CDR3 bases: TGTGCCAGCAGTGAGTCGGGGGGGAATCAGCCCCAGCATTTT. The V gene is TRBV6-4, the J gene TRBJ1-5; a weak D match, TRBD1 (5 bases). Germline CDR1 reads MRHNA; CDR2 reads SNTAGT. Trimming removed 3 bases from V and 4 bases from J, with 10 bases in between. CDR3 length: 14 residues.

The V call is TRBV27, the J call TRBJ2-1; 7 bases line up with TRBD2. The CDR3 has 16 amino acids. Per the germline V gene, CDR1 is MNHEY and CDR2 is SMNVEV (reference sequence). V gave up 3 bases and J gave up 6 bases; unmatched junction bases: 11. This chain's CDR3 is CASSFTRDGRPNEQFF. In DNA, the CDR3 is TGTGCCAGCAGTTTCACCCGGGACGGGAGGCCCAATGAGCAGTTCTTC.

This chain links TRBV6-4 with TRBJ2-3; the match to TRBD1 covers 8 bases. Germline V gene lookup returns CDR1 MRHNA and CDR2 SNTAGT. This CDR3 region has 15 residues. J gave up 5 bases and V 0 bases, and 4 bases lay outside the gene matches. DNA for the CDR3: TGTGCCAGCAGTGACTCGATCAGGGGGCGAGATACGCAGTATTTT. Encoded protein: CASSDSIRGRDTQYF.

The chain links TRBV5-6 to TRBJ2-5; D unresolved. CDR3 length equals 14 residues. Deletions cut 0 bases from V and 2 bases from J, with 8 bases between. Germline V gene sequence: CDR1 SGHDT, CDR2 YYEEEE. CDR3 coding DNA: TGTGCCAGCAGCTTGGTTACTGATCAAGAGACCCAGTACTTC. Amino acids: CASSLVTDQETQYF.

The chain couples TRBV7-3 to TRBJ2-1; D might be TRBD2 (5 bases). Trimming removed 0 bases at V and 8 bases at J, with 8 bases between. CDR1 SGHTA and CDR2 FQGTGA come from the germline V gene. The CDR3 loop spans 13 amino acids. CDR3 sequence: CASSLTAGYEQFF. The CDR3, as DNA: TGTGCCAGCAGCTTAACGGCGGGTTATGAGCAGTTCTTC.

The chain combines TRBV13 with TRBJ2-3, with D possibly being TRBD2 (6 bases). The V end lost 2 bases, the J end lost 1 base, and 16 bases lay between the germline ends. Per the germline V gene, CDR1 is PRHDT and CDR2 is FYEKMQ (reference sequence). There are 17 residues in the CDR3. This chain's CDR3 is CASSLQEGGAGTDTQYF. The CDR3 DNA is TGTGCCAGCAGCTTACAGGAGGGCGGAGCCGGCACAGATACGCAGTATTTT.